These 3 T cell receptor beta chains share one sample of origin, sequenced in a study of T-cell reconstitution after alpha-beta-depleted transplantation in children (dated by TCRdb to between 2015 and 2016). The library was prepared using PCR. Sequencing instrument: Illumina HiSeq 2500. Molecular barcoding was employed in the preparation of TCR libraries, with unique molecular identifiers being used to normalize TCRbeta repertoire quantification. In TCRdb, the public reads were trimmed at Q25 with fastp and aligned with MiXCR, with productive beta chains retained. Rows merge per CDR3 protein into single entries with the most common DNA and genes. A total of about 500,000 distinct CDR3 sequences appear in this sample, 30% to 35% of them only once. The top ten constitute less than 2.5% of the sample. The source was PBMCs from the stem cell graft donor, collected from the stem cell graft. The receptors come from a human donor who donated a stem cell graft to a child with aplastic anemia.

This sequence joins TRBV2 and TRBJ1-1; 8 bases agree with TRBD1. Germline-derived CDR1 and CDR2 are SNHLY and FYNNEI. The CDR3 has 14 amino acids. V lost 6 bases and J lost 1; bases outside the gene matches: 4. The CDR3 here is CASRWGTGNTEAFF. For the CDR3, the DNA is TGTGCCAGCAGATGGGGGACAGGGAACACTGAAGCTTTCTTT.

The rearrangement joins TRBV9 to TRBJ2-3, with 8 bases that match TRBD1. The CDR3 is 16 amino acids. Per the germline V gene, CDR1 is SGDLS and CDR2 is YYNGEE. V lost 0 bases, J lost 2 bases, and 5 bases stayed unmatched. CDR3 nucleotides: TGTGCCAGCAGCGTAGCTCCAGGGGGCTTCACAGATACGCAGTATTTT. Amino acids: CASSVAPGGFTDTQYF.

The V gene is TRBV11-2, the J gene TRBJ1-3, with 12 bases fitting TRBD1. The CDR3 consists of 16 residues. J gave up 7 bases and V 5 bases, and 9 bases lay outside the gene matches. Germline assignment: CDR1 SGHAT and CDR2 FQNNGV. The CDR3 loop is CASSADPGTGGNTIYF. CDR3 in DNA: TGTGCCAGCAGCGCCGACCCCGGGACAGGGGGCAACACCATATATTTT.